The 17 T cell receptor beta chains reported below all come from one sample, sequenced in a study of CD8 T cells in Susac syndrome. Random hexamers were used to reverse transcribe an amount of roughly 0.45 to 1 ug RNA. Each CDR3 protein is one row after TCRdb ran MiXCR on the immunoSEQ multiplex PCR reads. This table holds about 190,000 distinct CDR3 sequences, approximately 95% found once. The sample consisted of CD8+ T cells from PBMCs. These receptors were obtained from a human donor with Susac syndrome.

CDR3 DNA: TGCAGTGCTAGTAGAGGGCCTGAAGCTTTCTTT. Protein: CSASRGPEAFF. The chain has TRBV20-1 and TRBJ1-1, with D unclear. V was shortened by 3 bases and J by 6 bases, with 8 bases between the two germline ends. This CDR3 is built from 11 residues. Germline V CDR1 and CDR2: DFQATT, SNEGSKA (reference sequence).

The rearrangement joins TRBV4-1 to TRBJ2-5; TRBD2 might be the D (6 bases). Trimming removed 4 bases at V and 2 bases at J, with 8 bases between. From germline, CDR1 is MGHRA and CDR2 YSYEKL. The CDR3 is made up of 13 amino acids. Here the CDR3 DNA reads TGCGCCAGCAGCCTCCGGGAGCAAGAGACCCAGTACTTC. It codes for CASSLREQETQYF.

The rearrangement joins TRBV11-2 to TRBJ1-4; D call uncertain. CDR1 is SGHAT, CDR2 FQNNGV, per germline. Between the trimmed V and J ends, which lost 4 bases and 8 bases, there was a span of 11 bases. This CDR3 contains 13 residues. CDR3 coding DNA: TGTGCCAGCAGCTCCTCCGGTTGGGAAAAACTGTTTTTT. Translation gives CASSSSGWEKLFF.

The rearrangement links TRBV5-1 to TRBJ2-1, with TRBD2 matching over 8 bases. This CDR3 is 15 amino acids long. J was trimmed by 4 bases and V by 4 bases; bases with no gene match: 7. In germline, CDR1 is SGHRS, CDR2 YFSETQ. The CDR3: CASSPTSGHYNEQFF. CDR3 nucleotide sequence: TGCGCCAGCAGCCCTACTAGCGGACATTACAATGAGCAGTTCTTC.

The chain links TRBV18 to TRBJ2-5, with D perhaps assigned TRBD1 or TRBD2 (5 bases each). Germline CDR1 KGHSH, CDR2 LQKENI. The CDR3 totals 14 residues. V was clipped by 3 bases and J by 5 bases, with 13 bases between them. In nucleotides, the CDR3 is TGTGCCAGCTCACCGGCGGGTTGGGGCGAGACCCAGTACTTC. Translation: CASSPAGWGETQYF.

The V gene is TRBV9, the J gene TRBJ2-1; 11 positions match TRBD2. CDR1 is SGDLS, CDR2 YYNGEE, per germline. J lost 5 bases, V lost 9 bases, and 4 bases had no gene match. The CDR3 extends over 13 amino acids. CDR3 loop: CATQGLADNEQFF. The CDR3 nucleotides are TGTGCCACCCAGGGACTAGCGGACAATGAGCAGTTCTTC. The full variable domain, completed using reference TRBV9 and TRBJ2-1, is DSGVTQTPKHLITATGQRVTLRCSPRSGDLSVYWYQQSLDQGLQFLIQYYNGEERAKGNILERFSAQQFPDLHSELNLSSLELGDSALYFCATQGLADNEQFFGPGTRLTVL.

The gene calls are TRBV7-9 and TRBJ1-2; TRBD1 might be the D (6 bases). The CDR3 spans 15 residues. The V gene's germline CDR1 is SEHNR and CDR2 FQNEAQ (reference sequence). Between the trimmed V and J ends, which lost 4 bases and 4 bases, there was a span of 16 bases. The CDR3 bases are TGTGCCAGCAGCTCGGACAGCTTCCTAGGCTATGGCTACACCTTC. It encodes CASSSDSFLGYGYTF.

The chain carries TRBV2 and TRBJ2-7, with D perhaps being TRBD1 or TRBD2 (5 bases each). The ends were cut back, 6 bases at V and 3 bases at J, with 12 bases in the middle. There are 13 residues in the CDR3. Looked up from germline, CDR1 is SNHLY and CDR2 is FYNNEI. CDR3 loop: CASRVGTSYEQYF. The DNA of the CDR3 is TGTGCCAGCAGGGTAGGGACCAGCTACGAGCAGTACTTC.

The J gene is TRBJ1-1, the V gene TRBV7-9; no reliable D call. The CDR3 is made up of 15 amino acids. V was shortened by 1 base and J by 1 base, with 10 bases between the two germline ends. Germline CDR1 is SEHNR and CDR2 is FQNEAQ (reference sequence). CDR3 sequence (DNA): TGTGCCAGCAGCTTAGTCAGGACTGGGAACACTGAAGCTTTCTTT. Translated, it gives CASSLVRTGNTEAFF.

The chain combines TRBV12-3 or TRBV12-4 with TRBJ1-3; no reliable D call. The CDR3 length is 16 residues. The V end lost 7 bases, the J end lost 2 bases, and 18 bases lay between the germline ends. CDR3 sequence: CASTTSEGLPGNTIYF. In nucleotides, the CDR3 is TGTGCCAGCACCACCTCCGAGGGCCTACCTGGAAACACCATATATTTT.

V gene TRBV30 combines with J gene TRBJ1-1; D uncertain. The V end was cut by 0 bases, the J end by 1 base, with 6 bases between. Germline CDR1 GTSNPN, CDR2 SVGIG (reference sequence). The CDR3 contains 13 residues. The CDR3 sequence is CAWSVTENTEAFF. CDR3 nucleotide sequence: TGTGCCTGGAGTGTAACGGAGAACACTGAAGCTTTCTTT. Variable domain in full (rest from reference TRBV30 and TRBJ1-1): SQTIHQWPATLVQPVGSPLSLECTVEGTSNPNLYWYRQAAGRGLQLLFYSVGIGQISSEVPQNLSASRPQDRQFILSSKKLLLSDSGFYLCAWSVTENTEAFFGQGTRLTVV.

The V and J genes are TRBV13 and TRBJ2-6; D might be TRBD2 (6 bases). V was clipped by 2 bases and J by 2 bases, with 10 bases between them. The CDR3 consists of 16 residues. CDR1 PRHDT and CDR2 FYEKMQ come from the germline V gene (reference sequence). This CDR3 is CASSLFRETGANVLTF. The CDR3 nucleotides read TGTGCCAGCAGCTTATTCCGGGAGACTGGGGCCAACGTCCTGACTTTC.

V usage is TRBV18 and J usage is TRBJ2-7, with TRBD2 identical over 10 bases. The germline V gene encodes CDR1 KGHSH and CDR2 LQKENI. J was trimmed by 5 bases and V by 4 bases; bases with no gene match: 2. This CDR3 has 13 residues. The CDR3 sequence: CASSQAGGDEQYF. CDR3 DNA: TGTGCCAGCTCACAAGCGGGAGGGGACGAGCAGTACTTC.

The CDR3, as DNA: TGTGCCAGCAGCTTAAAACCGGGTCGCACTGAAGCTTTCTTT. Its protein is CASSLKPGRTEAFF. The chain recombines TRBV28 with TRBJ1-1; no reliable D call. V was clipped by 6 bases and J by 4 bases, with 15 bases between them. CDR3 size: 14 residues. In germline, CDR1 is MDHEN, CDR2 SYDVKM.

This chain joins TRBV18 and TRBJ2-2; TRBD1 matches 10 bases. Germline loops: CDR1 KGHSH, CDR2 LQKENI. This CDR3 contains 15 residues. The junction had 6 bases not matched to a gene; V was cut back by 4 bases and J by 7 bases. CDR3 region: CASSLRQGAFGELFF. As DNA, the CDR3 is TGTGCCAGCTCACTACGACAGGGGGCATTCGGGGAGCTGTTTTTT.

The chain carries TRBV9 and TRBJ2-6; D perhaps matches TRBD1 (6 bases). V gave up 3 bases and J gave up 3 bases, with 16 bases separating them. CDR3 length: 17 amino acids. Germline loops: CDR1 SGDLS, CDR2 YYNGEE. This chain's CDR3 is CASSASDSSFGANVLTF. Here the CDR3 DNA reads TGTGCCAGCAGCGCTTCGGACAGCTCTTTTGGGGCCAACGTCCTGACTTTC.

The chain employs TRBV28 and TRBJ1-1, with D unclear. CDR3 size: 11 residues. V lost 8 bases and J lost 3, with 7 bases in between. Germline loops: CDR1 MDHEN, CDR2 SYDVKM. The DNA of the CDR3 is TGTGCCAGCGGCTACTACACTGAAGCTTTCTTT. Its protein is CASGYYTEAFF.